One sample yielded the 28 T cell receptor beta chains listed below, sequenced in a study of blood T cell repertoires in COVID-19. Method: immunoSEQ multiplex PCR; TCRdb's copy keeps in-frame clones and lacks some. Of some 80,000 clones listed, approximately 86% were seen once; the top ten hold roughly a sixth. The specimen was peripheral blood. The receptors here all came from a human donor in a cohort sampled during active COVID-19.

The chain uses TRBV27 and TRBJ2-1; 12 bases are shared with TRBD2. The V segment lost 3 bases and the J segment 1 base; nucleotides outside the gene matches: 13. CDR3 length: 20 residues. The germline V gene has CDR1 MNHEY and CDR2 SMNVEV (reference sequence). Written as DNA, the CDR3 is TGTGCCAGCAGTTTCCGTACCGCTACTAGCGGGGGGTTTTCCTACAATGAGCAGTTCTTC. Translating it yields CASSFRTATSGGFSYNEQFF.

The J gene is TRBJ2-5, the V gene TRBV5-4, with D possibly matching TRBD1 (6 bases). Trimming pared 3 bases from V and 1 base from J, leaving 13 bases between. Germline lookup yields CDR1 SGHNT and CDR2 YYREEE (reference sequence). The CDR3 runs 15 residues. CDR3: CASSSSGTTQETQYF. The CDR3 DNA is TGTGCCAGCAGCTCGTCGGGGACAACCCAAGAGACCCAGTACTTC.

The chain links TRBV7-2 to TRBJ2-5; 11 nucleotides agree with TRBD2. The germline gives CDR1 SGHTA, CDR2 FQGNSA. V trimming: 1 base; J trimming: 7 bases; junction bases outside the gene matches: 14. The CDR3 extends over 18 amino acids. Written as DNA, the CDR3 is TGTGCCAGCAGCTTAGGCCCCCCTAGCGGGGGGTCGGAGGGGACCCAGTACTTC. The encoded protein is CASSLGPPSGGSEGTQYF.

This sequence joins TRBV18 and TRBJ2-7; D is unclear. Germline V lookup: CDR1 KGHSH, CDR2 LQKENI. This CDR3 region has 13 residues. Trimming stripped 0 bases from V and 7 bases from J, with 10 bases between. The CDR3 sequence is CASSPPGLEEQYF. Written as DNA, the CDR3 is TGTGCCAGCTCACCACCCGGGTTGGAGGAGCAGTACTTC.

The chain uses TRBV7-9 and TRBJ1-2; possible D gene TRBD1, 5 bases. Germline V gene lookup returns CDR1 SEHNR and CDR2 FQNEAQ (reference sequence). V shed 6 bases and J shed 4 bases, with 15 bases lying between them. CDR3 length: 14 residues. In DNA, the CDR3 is TGTGCCAGCAGTCCGGGGGAGGGGCTCTATGGCTACACCTTC. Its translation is CASSPGEGLYGYTF.

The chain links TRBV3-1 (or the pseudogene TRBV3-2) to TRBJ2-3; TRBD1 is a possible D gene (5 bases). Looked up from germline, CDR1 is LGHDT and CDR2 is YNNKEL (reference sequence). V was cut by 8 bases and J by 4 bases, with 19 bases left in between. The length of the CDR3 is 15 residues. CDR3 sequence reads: CASVGRPGWADTQYF. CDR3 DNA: TGTGCCAGCGTGGGCCGGCCAGGGTGGGCAGATACGCAGTATTTT.

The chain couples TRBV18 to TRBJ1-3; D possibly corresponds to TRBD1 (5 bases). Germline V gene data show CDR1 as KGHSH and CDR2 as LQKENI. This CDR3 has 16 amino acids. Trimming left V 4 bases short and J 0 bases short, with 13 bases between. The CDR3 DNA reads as TGTGCCAGCTCACATTCAGGGTCGAGCTCTGGAAACACCATATATTTT. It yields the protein CASSHSGSSSGNTIYF.

The CDR3 coding sequence is TGTGCCAGCAGGGATGGGACAATGGAAAACATTCAGTACTTC. It translates to CASRDGTMENIQYF. This sequence joins TRBV6-5 and TRBJ2-4; possible D gene TRBD1, 6 bases. The CDR3 covers 14 residues. Germline lookup yields CDR1 MNHEY and CDR2 SVGAGI. Trimming pared 6 bases from V and 5 bases from J, leaving 14 bases between.

CDR3 DNA sequence: TGTGCCAGCACCGGGACAGGCAATCAGCCCCAGCATTTT. Translation: CASTGTGNQPQHF. The gene calls are TRBV12-3 or TRBV12-4 and TRBJ1-5; 7 nucleotides line up with TRBD1. Trimming removed 7 bases from V and 2 bases from J; junction bases left unmatched: 2. The CDR3 has 13 amino acids.

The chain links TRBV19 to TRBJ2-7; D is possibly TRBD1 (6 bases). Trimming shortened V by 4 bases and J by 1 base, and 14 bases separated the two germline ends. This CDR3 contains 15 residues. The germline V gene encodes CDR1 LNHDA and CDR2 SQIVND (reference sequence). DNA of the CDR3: TGTGCCAGTAGTACCAGGGGTGTCAGGTCCTACGAGCAGTACTTC. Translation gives CASSTRGVRSYEQYF.

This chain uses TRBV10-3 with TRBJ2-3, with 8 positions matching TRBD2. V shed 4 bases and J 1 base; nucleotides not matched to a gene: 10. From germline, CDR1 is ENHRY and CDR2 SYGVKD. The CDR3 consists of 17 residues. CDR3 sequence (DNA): TGTGCCATCAGTGGACTTCGCGGGGGGTCGGGCACAGATACGCAGTATTTT. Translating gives CAISGLRGGSGTDTQYF.

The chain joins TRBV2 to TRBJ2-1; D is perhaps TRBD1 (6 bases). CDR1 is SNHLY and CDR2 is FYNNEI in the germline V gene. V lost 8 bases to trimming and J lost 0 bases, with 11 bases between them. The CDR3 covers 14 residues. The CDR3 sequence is CASGRGGSYNEQFF. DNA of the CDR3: TGTGCCAGCGGCAGGGGTGGCTCCTACAATGAGCAGTTCTTC.

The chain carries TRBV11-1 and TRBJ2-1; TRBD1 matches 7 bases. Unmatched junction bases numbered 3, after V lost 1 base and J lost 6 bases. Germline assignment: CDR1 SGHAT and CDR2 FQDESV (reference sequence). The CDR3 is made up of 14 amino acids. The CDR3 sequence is CASSLGDRFNEQFF. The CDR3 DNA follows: TGTGCCAGCAGCTTAGGGGACAGATTCAATGAGCAGTTCTTC.

The CDR3 sequence is CASRPQRASGNTIYF. The CDR3 DNA reads TGTGCCAGCAGACCTCAGCGGGCCTCTGGAAACACCATATATTTT. The chain is built from TRBV3-1 (or the pseudogene TRBV3-2) and TRBJ1-3; D is uncertain. The germline V and J ends were trimmed by 6 bases and 0 bases, with 12 bases remaining between them. The CDR3 loop spans 15 amino acids. Looked up from germline, CDR1 is LGHDT and CDR2 is YNNKEL (reference sequence).

CDR3 sequence (DNA): TGTGCCAGCAGCCTCCGTACCGGGGAAGACACCATATATTTT. Translating it yields CASSLRTGEDTIYF. The V and J genes are TRBV9 and TRBJ1-3; D is undetermined. CDR3 length: 14 amino acids. Germline V gene data show CDR1 as SGDLS and CDR2 as YYNGEE. V was pared by 4 bases and J by 8 bases, with 16 bases between. The full variable domain, in which reference TRBV9 and TRBJ1-3 provide the parts outside the CDR3, is DSGVTQTPKHLITATGQRVTLRCSPRSGDLSVYWYQQSLDQGLQFLIQYYNGEERAKGNILERFSAQQFPDLHSELNLSSLELGDSALYFCASSLRTGEDTIYFGEGSWLTVV.

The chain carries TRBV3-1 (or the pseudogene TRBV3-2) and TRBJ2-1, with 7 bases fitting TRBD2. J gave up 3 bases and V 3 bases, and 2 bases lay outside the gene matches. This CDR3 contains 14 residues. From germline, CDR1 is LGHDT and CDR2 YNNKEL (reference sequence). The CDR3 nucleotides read TGTGCCAGCAGCCAGGCTAGCGGCTACAATGAGCAGTTCTTC. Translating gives CASSQASGYNEQFF.

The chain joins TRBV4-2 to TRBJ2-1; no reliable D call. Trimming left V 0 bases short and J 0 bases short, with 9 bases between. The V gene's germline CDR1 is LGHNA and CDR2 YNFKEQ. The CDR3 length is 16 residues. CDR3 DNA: TGTGCCAGCAGCCAAGATCAGGTTAGCTCCTACAATGAGCAGTTCTTC. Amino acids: CASSQDQVSSYNEQFF.

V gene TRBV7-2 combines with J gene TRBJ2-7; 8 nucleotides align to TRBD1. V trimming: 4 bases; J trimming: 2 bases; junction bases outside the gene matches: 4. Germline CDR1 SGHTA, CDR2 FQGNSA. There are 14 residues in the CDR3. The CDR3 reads CASSSWTGPYEQYF. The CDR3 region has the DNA TGTGCCAGCAGCTCGTGGACAGGGCCCTACGAGCAGTACTTC.

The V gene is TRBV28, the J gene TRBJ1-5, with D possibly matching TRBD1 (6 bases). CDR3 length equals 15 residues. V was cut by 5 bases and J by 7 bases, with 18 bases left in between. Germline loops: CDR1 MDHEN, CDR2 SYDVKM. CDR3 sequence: CASSRRGAGQQPQHF. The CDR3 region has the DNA TGTGCCAGCAGTCGCAGGGGTGCGGGTCAGCAGCCCCAGCATTTT.

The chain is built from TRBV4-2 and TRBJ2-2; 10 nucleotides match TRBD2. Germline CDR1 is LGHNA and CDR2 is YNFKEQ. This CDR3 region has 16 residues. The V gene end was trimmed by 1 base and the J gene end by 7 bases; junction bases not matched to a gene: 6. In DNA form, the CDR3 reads TGTGCCAGCAGCCAAGTAAGCGGGAGGGCCATCGGGGAGCTGTTTTTT. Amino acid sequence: CASSQVSGRAIGELFF.

This chain's CDR3 is CASSGRGMSGPLHF. The CDR3, as DNA: TGTGCCAGCAGTGGCAGGGGAATGTCAGGACCCCTCCACTTT. J is TRBJ1-6 and V is TRBV27, with D possibly TRBD1 on 6 matching bases. The ends were cut back, 5 bases at V and 12 bases at J, with 17 bases in the middle. Germline-derived CDR1 and CDR2 are MNHEY and SMNVEV (reference sequence). The CDR3 is 14 residues long.

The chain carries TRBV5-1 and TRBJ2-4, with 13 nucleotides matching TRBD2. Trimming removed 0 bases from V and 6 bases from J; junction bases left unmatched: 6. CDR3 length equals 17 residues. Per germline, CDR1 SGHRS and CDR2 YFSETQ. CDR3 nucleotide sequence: TGCGCCAGCAGCTTGGCCTCGGGACTAGCGGGACCAAACATTCAGTACTTC. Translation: CASSLASGLAGPNIQYF.

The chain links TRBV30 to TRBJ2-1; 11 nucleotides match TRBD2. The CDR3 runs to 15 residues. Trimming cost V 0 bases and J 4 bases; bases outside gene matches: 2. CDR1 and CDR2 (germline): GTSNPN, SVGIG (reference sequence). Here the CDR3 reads CAWSVGLAGYNEQFF. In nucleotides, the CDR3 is TGTGCCTGGAGTGTAGGACTAGCGGGTTACAATGAGCAGTTCTTC.

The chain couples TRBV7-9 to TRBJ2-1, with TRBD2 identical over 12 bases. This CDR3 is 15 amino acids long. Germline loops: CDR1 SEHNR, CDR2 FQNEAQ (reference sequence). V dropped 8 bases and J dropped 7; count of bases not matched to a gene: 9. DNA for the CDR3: TGTGCCAGCCGGCTAGCGGGAGGGCCTCGAAATGAGCAGTTCTTC. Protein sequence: CASRLAGGPRNEQFF.

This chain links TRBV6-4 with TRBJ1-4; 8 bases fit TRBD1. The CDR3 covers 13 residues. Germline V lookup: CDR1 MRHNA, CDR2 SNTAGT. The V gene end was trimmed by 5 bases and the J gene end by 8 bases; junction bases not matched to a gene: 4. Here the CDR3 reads CASSRDRGEKLFF. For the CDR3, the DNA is TGTGCCAGCAGTCGCGACAGGGGAGAAAAACTGTTTTTT.

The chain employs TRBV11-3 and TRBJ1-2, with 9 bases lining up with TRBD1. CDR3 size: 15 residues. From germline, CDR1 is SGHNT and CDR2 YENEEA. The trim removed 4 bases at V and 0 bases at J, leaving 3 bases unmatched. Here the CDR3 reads CASSSGTGPNYGYTF. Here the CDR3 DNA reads TGTGCCAGCAGCTCCGGGACAGGGCCTAACTATGGCTACACCTTC. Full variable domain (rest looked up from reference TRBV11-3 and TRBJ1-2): EAGVVQSPRYKIIEKKQPVAFWCNPISGHNTLYWYLQNLGQGPELLIRYENEEAVDDSQLPKDRFSAERLKGVDSTLKIQPAELGDSAVYLCASSSGTGPNYGYTFGSGTRLTVV.

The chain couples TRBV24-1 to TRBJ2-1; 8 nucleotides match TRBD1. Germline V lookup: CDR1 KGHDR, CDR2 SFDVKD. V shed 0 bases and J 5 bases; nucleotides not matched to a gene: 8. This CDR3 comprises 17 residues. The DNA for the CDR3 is TGTGCCACCAGTGATTTGGCCTTGACAGGGGTCCACAATGAGCAGTTCTTC. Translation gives CATSDLALTGVHNEQFF.

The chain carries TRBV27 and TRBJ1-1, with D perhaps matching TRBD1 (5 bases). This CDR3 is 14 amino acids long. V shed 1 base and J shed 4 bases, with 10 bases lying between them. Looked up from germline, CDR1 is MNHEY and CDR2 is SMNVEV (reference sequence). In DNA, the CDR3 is TGTGCCAGCAGTTTATTGGCGGGGGGCACTGAAGCTTTCTTT. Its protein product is CASSLLAGGTEAFF.